This TCR beta chain was obtained from a study of spatial heterogeneity in lung cancer. Overall study: Detection consistently yielded more beta chains than alpha chains. Unique TCR and UMI combinations averaged more than ten appearances each in raw reads.

TCR cDNA molecules were tagged individually, and each one carried a unique molecular identifier. TCRdb ran MiXCR on the 5' RACE reads and lists one entry per CDR3 protein. The profile shows around 4,000 distinct CDR3 sequences, 8.5% to 9% of them singletons. The CDR3 contains 14 residues. J gave up 9 bases and V 4 bases, and 4 bases lay outside the gene matches. Per germline, CDR1 GTSNPN and CDR2 SVGIG (reference sequence). Time point noted: sample taken at primary tumor resection. In this sample, this clonotype is medium-sized. The TCR sequence derives from a female donor with early-stage non-small cell lung cancer. This specimen was normal lung tissue next to the tumor, taken at surgery. This rearrangement joins TRBV30 to TRBJ2-1; TRBD2 matches at 15 bases. The CDR3 loop is CAWNTGLAGGEQFF. In DNA, the CDR3 is TGTGCCTGGAACACGGGACTAGCGGGAGGTGAGCAGTTCTTC.